This T cell receptor beta chain came from a study of shared clonotypes between healthy human individuals. This clone was seen a single time. Its antigen is currently unknown. V trimming: 0 bases; J trimming: 5 bases; junction bases outside the gene matches: 5. Germline V gene data show CDR1 as SGHRS and CDR2 as YFSETQ. CDR3 length: 15 amino acids. An assay was performed, and its level was deep. The quantity of DNA used in unsorted PBMC replicate PCRs was roughly 320 ng, corresponding to about 30,000 T cell genomes. Repertoires were generated with immunoSEQ multiplex PCR, while TCRdb's copy carries only in-frame clones and drops some. The sample shows 450,000 to 550,000 clones, 60% to 85% of them seen only once. The study's findings and limits: Genetic and exposure-history diversity was limited by the few donors.

Approximately 100 million PBMCs per unsorted sample were used for genomic DNA. The source is a woman aged 40 to 55 in good health. Some clones in this sample may be carry-over from other donors' samples. This rearrangement joins TRBV5-1 to TRBJ2-3; 8 bases are shared with TRBD2. The sample was PBMCs. The CDR3, as DNA: TGCGCCAGCAGCTTGGGAGCTCTAGCGGGAGATACGCAGTATTTT. This translates into CASSLGALAGDTQYF. The variable domain in full, with the rest retrieved from reference TRBV5-1 and TRBJ2-3, is KAGVTQTPRYLIKTRGQQVTLSCSPISGHRSVSWYQQTPGQGLQFLFEYFSETQRNKGNFPGRFSGRQFSNSRSEMNVSTLELGDSALYLCASSLGALAGDTQYFGPGTRLTVL.